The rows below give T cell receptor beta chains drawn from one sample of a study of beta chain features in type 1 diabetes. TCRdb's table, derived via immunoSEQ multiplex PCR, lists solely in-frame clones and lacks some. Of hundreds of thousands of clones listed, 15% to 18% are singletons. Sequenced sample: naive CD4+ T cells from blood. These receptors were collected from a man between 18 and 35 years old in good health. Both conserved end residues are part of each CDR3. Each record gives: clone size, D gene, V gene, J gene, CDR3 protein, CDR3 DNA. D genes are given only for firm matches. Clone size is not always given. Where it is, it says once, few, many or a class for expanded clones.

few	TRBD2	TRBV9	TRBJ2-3	CASSVRGTSRTSTDTQYF	TGTGCCAGCAGCGTACGAGGGACTAGCAGAACGAGCACAGATACGCAGTATTTT
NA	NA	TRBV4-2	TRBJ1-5	CASGAVPGTADQPQHF	TGTGCCAGCGGAGCCGTCCCCGGGACGGCTGATCAGCCCCAGCATTTT
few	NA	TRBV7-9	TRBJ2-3	CASSLPDSGRDTQYF	TGTGCCAGCAGCTTGCCGGACAGTGGTCGAGATACGCAGTATTTT
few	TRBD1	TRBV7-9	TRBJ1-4	CASSPIYRGEKLFF	TGTGCCAGCAGTCCCATTTACAGGGGTGAAAAACTGTTTTTT
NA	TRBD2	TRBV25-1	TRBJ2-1	CASSARGGRTYNEQFF	TGTGCCAGCAGTGCTCGCGGGGGGAGGACCTACAATGAGCAGTTCTTC
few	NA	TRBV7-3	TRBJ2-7	CASSLIQGYEQYF	TGTGCCAGCAGCTTAATCCAGGGCTACGAGCAGTACTTC
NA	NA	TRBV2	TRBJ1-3	CASSAPGVTIYF	TGTGCCAGCAGTGCCCCGGGAGTCACCATATATTTT
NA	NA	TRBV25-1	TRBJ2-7	CASSEQHASYEQYF	TGTGCCAGCAGTGAACAACACGCAAGCTACGAGCAGTACTTC
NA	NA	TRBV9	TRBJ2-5	CASSAAPEGGRTQYF	TGTGCCAGCAGCGCCGCCCCCGAGGGGGGGAGAACCCAGTACTTC
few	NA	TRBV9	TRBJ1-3	CASSVGRQTGNTIYF	TGTGCCAGCAGCGTAGGCCGGCAGACTGGAAACACCATATATTTT
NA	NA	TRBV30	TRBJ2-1	CAWRRWEKYYNEQFF	TGTGCCTGGCGCCGCTGGGAGAAATACTACAATGAGCAGTTCTTC
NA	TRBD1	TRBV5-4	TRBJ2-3	CASRYDRDPDTQYF	TGTGCCAGCAGGTATGACAGGGACCCAGATACGCAGTATTTT
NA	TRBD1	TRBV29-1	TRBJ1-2	CSVRDRVTAGYTF	TGCAGCGTCCGGGACAGGGTAACAGCGGGCTACACCTTC
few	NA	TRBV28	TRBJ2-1	CASTRLPGLSSYNEQFF	TGTGCCAGCACTAGATTACCGGGACTCAGCTCCTACAATGAGCAGTTCTTC
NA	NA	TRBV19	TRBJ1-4	CASSTLKKLFF	TGTGCCAGTAGTACATTGAAGAAACTGTTTTTT
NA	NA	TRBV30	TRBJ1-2	CAWVKMGLGNYGYTF	TGTGCCTGGGTGAAGATGGGTTTGGGTAACTATGGCTACACCTTC
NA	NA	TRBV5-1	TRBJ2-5	CASSLSQPQETQYF	TGCGCCAGCAGCTTGTCCCAGCCCCAAGAGACCCAGTACTTC
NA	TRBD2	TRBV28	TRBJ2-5	CASRNPRVAGVVGIEETQYF	TGTGCCAGCAGAAACCCCCGAGTAGCGGGGGTAGTGGGTATTGAGGAGACCCAGTACTTC
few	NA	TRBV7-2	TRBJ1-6	CASSWDYYNSPLHF	TGTGCCAGCAGCTGGGACTACTATAATTCACCCCTCCACTTT
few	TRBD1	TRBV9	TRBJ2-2	CASSPQTGGGIGELFF	TGTGCCAGCAGCCCCCAAACAGGGGGCGGAATCGGGGAGCTGTTTTTT
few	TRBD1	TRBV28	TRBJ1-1	CASSLAPGTGNTEAFF	TGTGCCAGCAGTTTAGCGCCCGGGACAGGGAACACTGAAGCTTTCTTT
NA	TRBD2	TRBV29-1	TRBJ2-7	CSVVINSGKTYEQYF	TGCAGCGTAGTTATAAATAGCGGGAAAACCTACGAGCAGTACTTC
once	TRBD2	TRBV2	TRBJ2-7	CASSATSGGANEQYF	TGTGCCAGCAGTGCGACTAGCGGGGGAGCCAACGAGCAGTACTTC
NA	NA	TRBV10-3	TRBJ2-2	CAISGQPNTGELFF	TGTGCCATTAGCGGACAGCCGAACACCGGGGAGCTGTTTTTT
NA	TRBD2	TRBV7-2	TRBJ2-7	CASSLVAGGPVHEQYF	TGTGCCAGCAGCTTAGTAGCGGGAGGGCCAGTCCACGAGCAGTACTTC
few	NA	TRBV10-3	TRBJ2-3	CAIRGGVMSTDTQYF	TGTGCCATCCGGGGAGGTGTGATGAGCACAGATACGCAGTATTTT
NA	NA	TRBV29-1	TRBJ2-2	CSVFLSTNTGELFF	TGCAGCGTCTTCCTTAGTACGAACACCGGGGAGCTGTTTTTT
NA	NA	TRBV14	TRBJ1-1	CASSQVRLQGITEAFF	TGTGCCAGCAGCCAAGTGAGGTTACAGGGAATAACTGAAGCTTTCTTT
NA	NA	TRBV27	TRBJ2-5	CASSPWTLIKTQYF	TGTGCCAGCAGTCCGTGGACCCTAATAAAGACCCAGTACTTC
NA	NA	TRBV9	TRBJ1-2	CASSVVAMGGYGYTF	TGTGCCAGCAGCGTAGTGGCGATGGGAGGCTATGGCTACACCTTC
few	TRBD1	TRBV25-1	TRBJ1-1	CASSERDRGYTEAFF	TGTGCCAGCAGTGAAAGGGACAGGGGGTACACTGAAGCTTTCTTT
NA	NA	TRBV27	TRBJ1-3	CASSLSGGNTIYF	TGTGCCAGCAGTTTATCAGGAGGAAACACCATATATTTT
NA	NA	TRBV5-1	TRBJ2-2	CASSLGAGSGELFF	TGCGCCAGCAGCTTGGGGGCCGGGTCCGGGGAGCTGTTTTTT
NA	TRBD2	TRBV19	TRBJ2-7	CASSISSGSQYF	TGTGCCAGTAGTATTTCTAGCGGGAGTCAGTACTTC
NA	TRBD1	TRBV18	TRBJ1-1	CASSPGILSGQGSTEAFF	TGTGCCAGCTCACCAGGGATTTTGTCTGGACAGGGTAGCACTGAAGCTTTCTTT
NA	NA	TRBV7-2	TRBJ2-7	CASSLIWPGRLAVSYEQYF	TGTGCCAGCAGCTTAATCTGGCCAGGGAGGTTAGCAGTTTCCTACGAGCAGTACTTC
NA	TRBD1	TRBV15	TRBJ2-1	CATSRVGTGGFEQFF	TGTGCCACCAGCAGAGTAGGGACAGGGGGCTTTGAGCAGTTCTTC
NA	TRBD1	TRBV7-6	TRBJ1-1	CASSGPRGRYMNTEAFF	TGTGCCAGCAGCGGCCCCAGGGGGCGATATATGAACACTGAAGCTTTCTTT
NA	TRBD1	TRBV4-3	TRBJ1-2	CASSQERDRYYGYTF	TGCGCCAGCAGCCAGGAGCGGGACAGGTACTATGGCTACACCTTC
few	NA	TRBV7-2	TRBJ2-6	CASSLGATRSGANVLTF	TGTGCCAGCAGCTTAGGGGCTACACGCTCTGGGGCCAACGTCCTGACTTTC
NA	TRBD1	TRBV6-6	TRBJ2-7	CASSEGQGSYEQYF	TGTGCCAGCAGTGAGGGACAGGGGTCATACGAGCAGTACTTC
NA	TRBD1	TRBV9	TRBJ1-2	CASSVARGQSNYGYTF	TGTGCCAGCAGCGTAGCCAGGGGACAGTCTAACTATGGCTACACCTTC
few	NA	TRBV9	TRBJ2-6	CASSVGRSGANVLTF	TGTGCCAGCAGCGTAGGGCGGTCTGGGGCCAACGTCCTGACTTTC
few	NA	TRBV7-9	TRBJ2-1	CASRPQGGRNNEQFF	TGTGCCAGCAGGCCCCAAGGTGGTCGCAACAATGAGCAGTTCTTC
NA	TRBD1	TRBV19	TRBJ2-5	CASRGPMGETQYF	TGTGCCAGCAGGGGGCCAATGGGGGAGACCCAGTACTTC
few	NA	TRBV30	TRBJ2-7	CAWSVWRVSYEQYF	TGTGCCTGGAGTGTATGGCGGGTCTCCTACGAGCAGTACTTC
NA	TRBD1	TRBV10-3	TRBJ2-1	CAIQGAARNEQFF	TGTGCCATCCAGGGGGCTGCCCGGAATGAGCAGTTCTTC
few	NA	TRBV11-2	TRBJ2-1	CASSLGLTNEQFF	TGTGCCAGCAGCTTAGGACTTACCAATGAGCAGTTCTTC
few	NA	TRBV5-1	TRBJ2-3	CASSGTSTDTQYF	TGCGCCAGCAGCGGTACTAGCACAGATACGCAGTATTTT
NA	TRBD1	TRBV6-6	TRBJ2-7	CASSYAQGAGYEQYF	TGTGCCAGCAGTTACGCACAGGGGGCAGGCTACGAGCAGTACTTC